The sequence of this T cell receptor beta chain was determined in a study of OX40 agonist ivuxolimab in advanced cancers. On the study more broadly: Head and neck, renal cell, melanoma or hepatocellular carcinoma were the cancers that dose-escalation patients had. Allowance was made for prior anti-PD-1, anti-PD-L1 or anti-CTLA-4 therapy, and around 44% had some. The mean age was approximately 60 years, ranging from roughly 23 to 90, with under 90% of participants male. Study conclusions and caveats: The authors did not determine the antigen specificity of the expanded peripheral T cells.

CDR1 and CDR2 from the germline V gene are SNHLY and FYNNEI. This CDR3 contains 12 residues. With 7 bases removed from V and 4 bases from J, the gap between germline ends came to 10 bases. Points on this clone: Its specificity is not known.

Profiled with immunoSEQ multiplex PCR; TCRdb holds only in-frame clones, not every one. Found here are more than 55,000 clones, around 86% of them singletons; the top ten hold 4% to 5%. The material sequenced was CD4+ or CD8+ T cells sorted from blood, taken in a trial of the OX40 agonist ivuxolimab. The TCR sequence derives from an adult with an advanced solid tumor such as melanoma, head and neck, liver or kidney cancer. V and J are TRBV2 and TRBJ2-5; no firm D call. DNA for the CDR3: TGTGCCAGCATAGGTAGTCGAGAGACCCAGTACTTC. Amino acids: CASIGSRETQYF. Complete variable domain (other parts from reference TRBV2 and TRBJ2-5): EPEVTQTPSHQVTQMGQEVILRCVPISNHLYFYWYRQILGQKVEFLVSFYNNEISEKSEIFDDQFSVERPDGSNFTLKIRSTKLEDSAMYFCASIGSRETQYFGPGTRLLVL.